Listed below are T cell receptor beta chains from one sample, sequenced in a study of blood T cell repertoires in COVID-19. Assay: immunoSEQ multiplex PCR; the TCRdb copy retains only in-frame clones and omits some. The data show some 290,000 clones, about nine tenths seen once. Sequenced: PBMCs or T cells enriched from blood (not recorded which). The origin of the receptors is a woman younger than 45 who had recovered from COVID-19. CDR3s include the opening cysteine and the closing phenylalanine or tryptophan. Fields, in order: J gene, D gene, V gene, clone size, CDR3 protein, CDR3 DNA. A D gene is named only where the DNA matches it firmly. Where a row states a size, it is once, few, many or the class of an expanded clone; other rows omit it.

J gene: TRBJ1-1
D gene: -
V gene: TRBV7-6
clone size: -
CDR3 protein: CASSLALTSAGRGTEAFF
CDR3 DNA: TGTGCCAGCAGCTTAGCGCTCACCTCAGCGGGTCGCGGCACTGAAGCTTTCTTT

J gene: TRBJ2-7
D gene: -
V gene: TRBV11-2
clone size: -
CDR3 protein: CASSYLGWEIPWEQYF
CDR3 DNA: TGTGCCAGCAGCTACCTAGGTTGGGAGATTCCTTGGGAGCAGTACTTC

J gene: TRBJ2-1
D gene: TRBD1
V gene: TRBV19
clone size: -
CDR3 protein: CASSIEQGAHEQFF
CDR3 DNA: TGTGCCAGTAGTATTGAACAGGGGGCTCATGAGCAGTTCTTC

J gene: TRBJ1-5
D gene: -
V gene: TRBV15
clone size: -
CDR3 protein: CATADQPQHF
CDR3 DNA: TGTGCCACCGCGGATCAGCCCCAGCATTTT

J gene: TRBJ1-1
D gene: -
V gene: TRBV6-5
clone size: -
CDR3 protein: CASITRTWNTEAFF
CDR3 DNA: TGTGCCAGCATTACCCGAACTTGGAACACTGAAGCTTTCTTT

J gene: TRBJ2-2
D gene: TRBD1
V gene: TRBV29-1
clone size: once
CDR3 protein: CSVPTGKNAGELFF
CDR3 DNA: TGCAGCGTCCCGACAGGGAAAAACGCCGGGGAGCTGTTTTTT

J gene: TRBJ2-3
D gene: -
V gene: TRBV5-1
clone size: -
CDR3 protein: CASSLSSAGGDTQYF
CDR3 DNA: TGCGCCAGCAGCTTGTCTAGCGCCGGAGGAGATACGCAGTATTTT

J gene: TRBJ2-3
D gene: TRBD2
V gene: TRBV3-1/TRBV3-2
clone size: -
CDR3 protein: CASSRTGLAGGPVGDTQYF
CDR3 DNA: TGTGCCAGCAGCCGAACGGGACTAGCGGGAGGGCCTGTGGGAGATACGCAGTATTTT

J gene: TRBJ1-6
D gene: TRBD1
V gene: TRBV4-1
clone size: once
CDR3 protein: CASSQPWTGVNSPLHF
CDR3 DNA: TGCGCCAGCAGCCAGCCGTGGACAGGGGTTAATTCACCCCTCCACTTT

J gene: TRBJ1-1
D gene: -
V gene: TRBV6-5
clone size: -
CDR3 protein: CASSRTGGLNTEAFF
CDR3 DNA: TGTGCCAGCAGTCGTACGGGGGGACTGAACACTGAAGCTTTCTTT